This TCR beta chain originates from a study of cytomegalovirus exposure and HLA in healthy donors. 60 Vbeta and 13 Jbeta primers were used in PCR. The table came from immunoSEQ multiplex PCR; TCRdb's copy has only in-frame clones and leaves some out. The table records 40,000 to 50,000 clones, 72% of them present only once. Germline lookup yields CDR1 KGHSH and CDR2 LQKENI. V shed 2 bases and J shed 8 bases, with 18 bases lying between them. CDR3 length: 15 residues. J is TRBJ1-2 and V is TRBV18; D possibly corresponds to TRBD1 (6 bases). The receptor's source is a man younger than 45 in good health and CMV-seronegative. The sequenced material came from PBMCs. Here the CDR3 DNA reads TGTGCCAGCTCACCAGGGAGACAGGCGAAGCAAGGCTACACCTTC. Translating gives CASSPGRQAKQGYTF.